The 27 T cell receptor beta chains listed next were all sequenced from one sample in a study of shared clonotypes between healthy human individuals. Libraries were prepared by immunoSEQ multiplex PCR; TCRdb keeps only in-frame clonotypes and omits some of them. The sample contains 2 million to 2.5 million clones, approximately 95% of which appear only once. Specimen: naive CD4+ T cells sorted from blood. Described subset: CD45RA+ positively selected. Receptors originate from a man aged 18 to 29 in good health.

In this sample, this clone turned up once. The genes are TRBV15 and TRBJ1-4; D not resolved. Per the germline V gene, CDR1 is LNHNV and CDR2 is YYDKDF (reference sequence). Trimming removed 0 bases from V and 3 bases from J, with 14 bases in between. The CDR3 contains 17 residues. The CDR3 loop reads CATSRDDWAQANEKLFF. DNA of the CDR3: TGTGCCACCAGCAGAGACGATTGGGCCCAAGCTAATGAAAAACTGTTTTTT.

The chain is built from TRBV6-1 and TRBJ1-3; D gene uncertain. The CDR3 is made up of 14 amino acids. Trimming removed 8 bases from V and 0 bases from J, with 11 bases in between. Per germline, CDR1 MNHNS and CDR2 SASEGT. As DNA, the CDR3 is TGTGCCAGCTCCACAGTGAGCTCTGGAAACACCATATATTTT. Protein: CASSTVSSGNTIYF.

This clone occurred once. The chain uses TRBV18 and TRBJ2-3; D uncertain. Germline CDR1 KGHSH, CDR2 LQKENI. V lost 2 bases to trimming and J lost 6 bases, with 12 bases between them. The CDR3 is made up of 14 amino acids. The CDR3 reads CASSPGMEADTQYF. CDR3 DNA: TGTGCCAGCTCACCAGGGATGGAAGCGGATACGCAGTATTTT.

The chain links TRBV5-1 to TRBJ2-7; D possibly corresponds to TRBD2 (5 bases). The CDR3 covers 14 residues. Trimming stripped 0 bases from V and 9 bases from J, with 16 bases between. CDR1 and CDR2 (germline): SGHRS, YFSETQ. The CDR3 bases are TGCGCCAGCAGCTTGGACGGACTGGCTTTTGGGCAGTACTTC. This encodes CASSLDGLAFGQYF.

The V and J genes are TRBV30 and TRBJ1-1; D gene uncertain. The CDR3 runs 15 residues. Trimming took off 8 bases at V and 3 bases at J, with 22 bases between the two ends. Germline V CDR1 and CDR2: GTSNPN, SVGIG (reference sequence). The CDR3 sequence is CATGKKTGEDTEAFF. Here the CDR3 DNA reads TGTGCCACTGGGAAGAAGACCGGCGAGGACACTGAAGCTTTCTTT.

The chain combines TRBV30 with TRBJ1-3; the D is unclear. Germline V gives CDR1 GTSNPN, CDR2 SVGIG (reference sequence). V dropped 4 bases and J dropped 2 bases, with 15 bases sitting between them. The CDR3 has 15 residues. CDR3 loop: CAWTADGSPGNTIYF. In nucleotides, the CDR3 is TGTGCCTGGACTGCGGACGGTTCACCTGGAAACACCATATATTTT.

The chain combines TRBV19 with TRBJ2-7; a weak D match, TRBD2 (6 bases). Trimming took off 5 bases at V and 2 bases at J, with 19 bases between the two ends. CDR3 length: 16 amino acids. Per the germline V gene, CDR1 is LNHDA and CDR2 is SQIVND (reference sequence). CDR3 sequence: CASSPPRPSEPYEQYF. CDR3 bases: TGTGCCAGTAGTCCCCCTAGGCCTAGCGAGCCCTACGAGCAGTACTTC.

This clone showed up just a few times. The sample carries other DNA sequences with the same CDR3. This sequence joins TRBV18 and TRBJ1-4; a weak D match, TRBD1 (6 bases). CDR1 is KGHSH, CDR2 LQKENI, per germline. V lost 2 bases, J lost 0 bases, and 10 bases lay in between. CDR3 length equals 16 residues. For the CDR3, the DNA is TGTGCCAGCTCACCAGGGCAGGGGACAACTAATGAAAAACTGTTTTTT. As protein: CASSPGQGTTNEKLFF.

On this clone itself: Additional DNA sequences in this sample encode the identical CDR3. The chain uses TRBV30 and TRBJ1-1, with D unclear. The CDR3 is made up of 13 amino acids. Trimming shortened V by 1 base and J by 1 base, and 7 bases separated the two germline ends. Germline CDR1 GTSNPN, CDR2 SVGIG (reference sequence). The CDR3 DNA sequence: TGTGCCTGGAGTGGAGGGAAGAACACTGAAGCTTTCTTT. Its protein product is CAWSGGKNTEAFF.

The chain couples TRBV30 to TRBJ1-2; D unresolved. There are 14 residues in the CDR3. With 1 base removed from V and 8 bases from J, the gap between germline ends came to 17 bases. Germline CDR1 is GTSNPN and CDR2 is SVGIG (reference sequence). CDR3 nucleotide sequence: TGTGCCTGGAGTGGTAGCGAACGTCTATTGGGCTACACCTTC. It translates to CAWSGSERLLGYTF.

The chain joins TRBV2 to TRBJ2-1; 13 nucleotides line up with TRBD2. This CDR3 has 14 amino acids. The trim removed 6 bases at V and 5 bases at J, leaving 1 base unmatched. Germline values: CDR1 SNHLY, CDR2 FYNNEI. The CDR3 nucleotides are TGTGCCAGCAGCACTAGCGGGGGGGACAATGAGCAGTTCTTC. This gives the protein CASSTSGGDNEQFF.

V gene TRBV28 combines with J gene TRBJ1-1; tentatively, D is TRBD1 (6 bases). V was shortened by 4 bases and J by 1 base, with 7 bases between the two germline ends. The CDR3 sequence is 13 residues long. Germline-derived CDR1 and CDR2 are MDHEN and SYDVKM. CDR3 nucleotide sequence: TGTGCCAGCAGTTGGGGGCCGAACACTGAAGCTTTCTTT. As protein: CASSWGPNTEAFF.

J is TRBJ2-1 and V is TRBV5-6; the D call may be TRBD1 or TRBD2 (5 bases each). This CDR3 is built from 16 residues. The V gene lost 0 bases and the J gene lost 4 bases, with 14 bases spanning the gap. Germline CDR1 is SGHDT and CDR2 is YYEEEE. CDR3 amino acids: CASSLGQRNLYNEQFF. For the CDR3, the DNA is TGTGCCAGCAGCTTGGGACAGCGGAATTTATACAATGAGCAGTTCTTC.

V and J are TRBV7-2 and TRBJ1-5, with D possibly TRBD1 on 5 matching bases. Germline V lookup: CDR1 SGHTA, CDR2 FQGNSA. Trimming left V 4 bases short and J 7 bases short, with 14 bases between. This CDR3 has 14 amino acids. CDR3 loop: CASSSGGAGQPQHF. The DNA of the CDR3 is TGTGCCAGCAGCTCCGGCGGGGCAGGACAGCCCCAGCATTTT. Filled out from reference TRBV7-2 and TRBJ1-5, the complete variable domain reads GAGVSQSPSNKVTEKGKDVELRCDPISGHTALYWYRQSLGQGLEFLIYFQGNSAPDKSGLPSDRFSAERTGGSVSTLTIQRTQQEDSAVYLCASSSGGAGQPQHFGDGTRLSIL.

This sequence joins TRBV19 and TRBJ2-3, with 10 bases aligning to TRBD2. Germline V gene sequence: CDR1 LNHDA, CDR2 SQIVND (reference sequence). Trimming cost V 5 bases and J 0 bases; bases outside gene matches: 5. CDR3 length equals 16 residues. The CDR3 DNA is TGTGCCAGTAGTCGAACTAGCGGGGTTAGCACAGATACGCAGTATTTT. Its protein product is CASSRTSGVSTDTQYF.

A note on this clone: Other nucleotide sequences from this sample produce the same CDR3. This chain links TRBV7-9 with TRBJ1-4, with D possibly being TRBD1 (5 bases). This CDR3 is built from 15 residues. Germline V CDR1 and CDR2: SEHNR, FQNEAQ (reference sequence). V lost 3 bases, J lost 0 bases, and 8 bases lay in between. CDR3 amino acids: CASSFQGPTNEKLFF. In DNA form, the CDR3 reads TGTGCCAGCAGCTTTCAGGGTCCAACTAATGAAAAACTGTTTTTT. The whole variable domain, filled in from reference TRBV7-9 and TRBJ1-4, reads DTGVSQNPRHKITKRGQNVTFRCDPISEHNRLYWYRQTLGQGPEFLTYFQNEAQLEKSRLLSDRFSAERPKGSFSTLEIQRTEQGDSAMYLCASSFQGPTNEKLFFGSGTQLSVL.

This clone was detected only once. Different DNA sequences within this sample yield the same CDR3. The chain couples TRBV5-6 to TRBJ2-3; a weak D match, TRBD1 (5 bases). The CDR3 is made up of 15 amino acids. Germline V CDR1 and CDR2: SGHDT, YYEEEE. V lost 0 bases, J lost 0 bases, and 8 bases lay in between. The CDR3: CASSLAQGSTDTQYF. CDR3 nucleotides: TGTGCCAGCAGCTTGGCCCAGGGTAGCACAGATACGCAGTATTTT.

The chain is built from TRBV2 and TRBJ2-1; 8 bases fit TRBD2. The CDR3 runs to 15 residues. Trimming took 2 bases from V and 7 from J; bases not matched to a gene: 7. The V gene's germline CDR1 is SNHLY and CDR2 FYNNEI. CDR3 amino acids: CASSEIAGTPNEQFF. The DNA for the CDR3 is TGTGCCAGCAGTGAAATAGCGGGGACTCCGAATGAGCAGTTCTTC.

The chain links TRBV6-6 to TRBJ1-2, with a tentative D call TRBD1 (5 bases). Trimming shortened V by 6 bases and J by 4 bases, and 15 bases separated the two germline ends. Germline V lookup: CDR1 MNHNY, CDR2 SVGAGI (reference sequence). The CDR3 consists of 14 residues. This chain's CDR3 is CASSNQGGLYGYTF. The CDR3 DNA reads TGTGCCAGCAGCAACCAGGGAGGACTCTATGGCTACACCTTC.

The V gene is TRBV6-1, the J gene TRBJ2-5; TRBD2 matches 7 bases. This CDR3 is built from 14 residues. Germline-derived CDR1 and CDR2 are MNHNS and SASEGT. The V segment lost 6 bases and the J segment 1 base; nucleotides outside the gene matches: 5. The CDR3 loop is CASRERGSQETQYF. For the CDR3, the DNA is TGTGCCAGCAGGGAGCGGGGATCCCAAGAGACCCAGTACTTC.

The V call is TRBV6-5, the J call TRBJ1-6; D is unclear. The CDR3 covers 14 residues. Germline CDR1 reads MNHEY; CDR2 reads SVGAGI. V lost 0 bases, J lost 6 bases, and 6 bases lay in between. For the CDR3, the DNA is TGTGCCAGCAGTTACTCGCGCAGTAATTCACCCCTCCACTTT. Translating it yields CASSYSRSNSPLHF.

CDR3 protein: CASTGGGTRGETQYF. The CDR3 nucleotides read TGCGCCAGCACCGGAGGGGGGACCCGCGGGGAGACCCAGTACTTC. V is TRBV5-1 and J is TRBJ2-5, with D perhaps matching TRBD1 or TRBD2 (6 bases each). Germline values: CDR1 SGHRS, CDR2 YFSETQ. V gave up 6 bases and J gave up 5 bases, with 20 bases separating them. This CDR3 is 15 amino acids long.

The DNA for the CDR3 is TGTGCCAGCAGTGCCCCCAGCGGGATGGGGAACTATGGCTACACCTTC. It encodes CASSAPSGMGNYGYTF. The genes are TRBV2 and TRBJ1-2; D is unclear. The CDR3 contains 16 residues. Trimming left V 4 bases short and J 2 bases short, with 17 bases between. Germline lookup yields CDR1 SNHLY and CDR2 FYNNEI.

This chain links TRBV6-5 with TRBJ2-6; perhaps TRBD2 as D (5 bases). Germline V lookup: CDR1 MNHEY, CDR2 SVGAGI. The CDR3 covers 16 residues. Trimming stripped 0 bases from V and 4 bases from J, with 10 bases between. CDR3 nucleotide sequence: TGTGCCAGCAGTTACTCGGGGAGTGTCGGGGCCAACGTCCTGACTTTC. It yields the protein CASSYSGSVGANVLTF.

This clone showed up just once. The chain links TRBV2 to TRBJ1-5; 7 bases line up with TRBD1. The V and J ends lost 5 bases and 1 base, in that order; junction bases with no gene match: 2. The CDR3 extends over 14 amino acids. Germline CDR1 and CDR2: SNHLY and FYNNEI. This CDR3 is CASSTRGSNQPQHF. In nucleotides, the CDR3 is TGTGCCAGCAGTACCAGGGGGAGCAATCAGCCCCAGCATTTT.

This clone was picked up one time. The V gene is TRBV5-1, the J gene TRBJ2-7; 11 bases fit TRBD2. After removal of 4 bases from V and 3 bases from J, the junction contained 6 bases not matched to a gene. Germline assignment: CDR1 SGHRS and CDR2 YFSETQ. CDR3 length equals 15 residues. The CDR3 sequence: CASSEGLADLYEQYF. The CDR3, as DNA: TGCGCCAGCAGCGAGGGACTAGCGGATCTCTACGAGCAGTACTTC.

The rearrangement uses TRBV10-3 and TRBJ2-6; TRBD1 aligns across 9 bases. V was pared by 8 bases and J by 0 bases, with 8 bases of the junction left unmatched. The germline CDR1 and CDR2 sequences are ENHRY and SYGVKD. The CDR3 sequence is 17 residues long. CDR3 DNA: TGTGCCATCTCACCGGGACAGGGCTTCTCTGGGGCCAACGTCCTGACTTTC. Its translation: CAISPGQGFSGANVLTF.